The 5 T cell receptor beta chains below were found in one sample sequenced in a study of blood T cell repertoires in COVID-19. The protocol was immunoSEQ multiplex PCR, while the TCRdb copy is restricted to in-frame clones and leaves out a portion. Among fewer than 400,000 clones, about 90% were seen once, and the ten largest hold around 4.6%. Sequenced: PBMCs or T cells enriched from blood (not recorded which). The source of these receptors is a man aged 30 to 39 who had recovered from COVID-19.

The rearrangement links TRBV28 to TRBJ1-4, with unresolved D. There are 16 residues in the CDR3. In germline, CDR1 is MDHEN, CDR2 SYDVKM. Trimming took off 3 bases at V and 0 bases at J, with 11 bases between the two ends. CDR3 sequence (DNA): TGTGCCAGCAGTTTGACCTACAGTGCAACTAATGAAAAACTGTTTTTT. This sequence encodes CASSLTYSATNEKLFF.

The chain has TRBV3-1 (or the pseudogene TRBV3-2) and TRBJ1-1; TRBD1 matches at 8 bases. The CDR3 is made up of 14 amino acids. V lost 5 bases and J lost 3; bases outside the gene matches: 5. Per the germline V gene, CDR1 is LGHDT and CDR2 is YNNKEL (reference sequence). Written as DNA, the CDR3 is TGTGCCAGCAGCGCTCAGGGGGCTTACACTGAAGCTTTCTTT. Protein sequence: CASSAQGAYTEAFF.

The genes are TRBV12-3 or TRBV12-4 and TRBJ2-5; unclear D gene. The CDR3 spans 13 residues. V was cut by 7 bases and J by 5 bases, with 14 bases left in between. In DNA form, the CDR3 reads TGTGCCAGCACCATTAGTGTGGAGGAGACCCAGTACTTC. Translation gives CASTISVEETQYF.

Points on this clone: Distinct nucleotide sequences in the sample also encode this CDR3. The chain is built from TRBV7-8 and TRBJ1-3; D not resolved. The CDR3 runs 14 residues. Germline loops: CDR1 SGHVS, CDR2 FQNEAQ. The V end lost 4 bases, the J end lost 0 bases, and 7 bases lay between the germline ends. CDR3 DNA sequence: TGTGCCAGCAGCTACCGGGGCTCTGGAAACACCATATATTTT. Protein: CASSYRGSGNTIYF.

The chain recombines TRBV27 with TRBJ1-2, with no clear D. V dropped 2 bases and J dropped 1 base, with 2 bases sitting between them. The CDR3 length is 12 residues. Germline V gives CDR1 MNHEY, CDR2 SMNVEV (reference sequence). The CDR3 spells CASSLLNYGYTF. CDR3 sequence (DNA): TGTGCCAGCAGTTTACTTAACTATGGCTACACCTTC.